Below are 28 T cell receptor beta chains sequenced from a single sample in a study of blood T cell repertoires in COVID-19. Using immunoSEQ multiplex PCR, the repertoire was profiled, and TCRdb retains in-frame clones only, with some absent. Seen here are roughly 150,000 clones, about 87% observed once, and the top ten hold just over 2.5%. The sample taken for sequencing was peripheral blood. These receptor sequences come from a woman older than 75 with COVID-19, enrolled during active disease.

This clone was detected only once. The V and J genes are TRBV7-8 and TRBJ1-6; 9 nucleotides line up with TRBD1. Germline CDR1 and CDR2: SGHVS and FQNEAQ. CDR3 size: 16 residues. The J segment lost 7 bases and the V segment lost 6 bases, leaving 10 bases of the junction unmatched. The CDR3 region has the DNA TGTGCCAGCAGTTTTACCGGGACAGGGCGGAATTCACCCCTCCACTTT. Encoded protein: CASSFTGTGRNSPLHF.

The V call is TRBV3-1 (or the pseudogene TRBV3-2), the J call TRBJ2-7; 9 nucleotides align to TRBD2. This CDR3 comprises 17 residues. J was trimmed by 2 bases and V by 3 bases; bases with no gene match: 11. CDR1 and CDR2 (germline): LGHDT, YNNKEL (reference sequence). The DNA for the CDR3 is TGTGCCAGCAGCCACCCTCAAGGGAGCGGGAGGACCTACGAGCAGTACTTC. Amino acids: CASSHPQGSGRTYEQYF.

This clone was found once. V and J are TRBV19 and TRBJ2-2, with D uncertain. The germline CDR1 and CDR2 sequences are LNHDA and SQIVND (reference sequence). The CDR3 has 13 amino acids. V was cut by 4 bases and J by 1 base, with 4 bases left in between. CDR3 protein: CASSTLNTGELFF. The CDR3 DNA reads TGTGCCAGTAGTACGTTGAACACCGGGGAGCTGTTTTTT.

The chain couples TRBV5-6 to TRBJ1-1, with a tentative D call TRBD1 (5 bases). CDR1 is SGHDT, CDR2 YYEEEE, per germline. Trimming removed 4 bases at V and 1 base at J, with 14 bases between. The CDR3 length is 15 residues. The CDR3 loop is CASSPSRQPNTEAFF. The CDR3, as DNA: TGTGCCAGCAGCCCGTCCCGACAGCCGAACACTGAAGCTTTCTTT.

The chain recombines TRBV13 with TRBJ2-7, with TRBD2 matching 11 bases. The CDR3 runs 15 residues. V was clipped by 3 bases and J by 3 bases; unmatched bases: 4. Germline lookup yields CDR1 PRHDT and CDR2 FYEKMQ (reference sequence). The CDR3 is CASSFRTSGRYEQYF. For the CDR3, the DNA is TGTGCCAGCAGCTTTCGGACTAGCGGGCGCTACGAGCAGTACTTC. Complete variable domain (other parts from reference TRBV13 and TRBJ2-7): AAGVIQSPRHLIKEKRETATLKCYPIPRHDTVYWYQQGPGQDPQFLISFYEKMQSDKGSIPDRFSAQQFSDYHSELNMSSLELGDSALYFCASSFRTSGRYEQYFGPGTRLTVT.

The chain combines TRBV15 with TRBJ1-6, with a possible D match to TRBD1 (5 bases). The CDR3 contains 17 residues. Germline CDR1 and CDR2: LNHNV and YYDKDF (reference sequence). Trimming took off 3 bases at V and 4 bases at J, with 16 bases between the two ends. This CDR3 is CATSSMDGGPYNSPLHF. In DNA, the CDR3 is TGTGCCACCAGCAGTATGGACGGGGGACCTTATAATTCACCCCTCCACTTT.

The chain uses TRBV6-1 and TRBJ2-7; D may be TRBD2 (5 bases). V was pared by 1 base and J by 2 bases, with 12 bases between. Germline values: CDR1 MNHNS, CDR2 SASEGT. CDR3 length equals 15 residues. CDR3 residues: CASSEGVGSPYEQYF. The DNA of the CDR3 is TGTGCCAGCAGTGAAGGTGTAGGGAGCCCCTACGAGCAGTACTTC.

The chain couples TRBV5-4 to TRBJ1-4; TRBD1 might be the D (6 bases). The germline V gene encodes CDR1 SGHNT and CDR2 YYREEE (reference sequence). This CDR3 is built from 14 residues. The V and J ends lost 4 bases and 8 bases respectively, with 15 bases between them. In DNA form, the CDR3 reads TGTGCCAGCAGCCAACAATCAGGGGACGAAAAACTGTTTTTT. Amino acid sequence: CASSQQSGDEKLFF.

This sequence joins TRBV5-1 and TRBJ1-1, with 7 bases that match TRBD1. Trimming at V came to 0 bases and at J to 5 bases, leaving 7 bases not matched to a gene. The CDR3 contains 15 residues. In germline, CDR1 is SGHRS, CDR2 YFSETQ. CDR3 nucleotides: TGCGCCAGCAGCTTGGGTACAGGGGCGGGAACTGAAGCTTTCTTT. Translation gives CASSLGTGAGTEAFF.

The rearrangement uses TRBV20-1 and TRBJ1-5; D is possibly TRBD1 (6 bases). The germline V and J ends were trimmed by 3 bases and 4 bases, with 19 bases remaining between them. This CDR3 is 16 amino acids long. Germline assignment: CDR1 DFQATT and CDR2 SNEGSKA (reference sequence). This CDR3 is CSASLGGPGGNQPQHF. CDR3 in DNA: TGCAGTGCTAGTCTGGGGGGGCCTGGAGGTAATCAGCCCCAGCATTTT.

The V and J genes are TRBV5-1 and TRBJ2-5; 12 bases map to TRBD2. The V gene's germline CDR1 is SGHRS and CDR2 YFSETQ. V lost 3 bases and J lost 5; bases outside the gene matches: 11. The CDR3 is made up of 17 amino acids. The CDR3 sequence: CASSSGAALAGGETQYF. CDR3 in DNA: TGCGCCAGCAGCTCCGGCGCGGCCCTAGCGGGAGGGGAGACCCAGTACTTC.

V gene TRBV7-2 combines with J gene TRBJ2-1; D ambiguous. Per the germline V gene, CDR1 is SGHTA and CDR2 is FQGNSA. V was shortened by 5 bases and J by 4 bases, with 9 bases between the two germline ends. The CDR3 covers 13 residues. CDR3 loop: CASSEEFYNEQFF. CDR3 DNA: TGTGCCAGCAGCGAAGAGTTTTACAATGAGCAGTTCTTC.

This chain links TRBV7-8 with TRBJ2-7, with 8 bases lining up with TRBD1. CDR3 length: 15 amino acids. V lost 5 bases to trimming and J lost 4 bases; unmatched junction nucleotides: 10. Germline V gene sequence: CDR1 SGHVS, CDR2 FQNEAQ. CDR3 protein: CASSETGAQTYEQYF. As DNA, the CDR3 is TGTGCCAGCAGCGAGACAGGGGCGCAAACGTACGAGCAGTACTTC.

This sequence joins TRBV5-4 and TRBJ2-5; the D gene is possibly TRBD2 (6 bases). CDR1 is SGHNT, CDR2 YYREEE, per germline (reference sequence). CDR3 size: 15 residues. The V end lost 2 bases, the J end lost 2 bases, and 13 bases lay between the germline ends. The CDR3 coding sequence is TGTGCCAGCAGCTTATCGGGGAGGAGTCAAGAGACCCAGTACTTC. The encoded protein is CASSLSGRSQETQYF.

The V gene is TRBV2, the J gene TRBJ2-1, with 10 bases lining up with TRBD2. CDR3 length equals 12 residues. Trimming at V came to 5 bases and at J to 15 bases, leaving 7 bases not matched to a gene. Germline CDR1 SNHLY, CDR2 FYNNEI. The CDR3 DNA sequence: TGTGCCAGCAGTCGACTAGCGGGTCAGGCGTTCTTC. It specifies CASSRLAGQAFF.

The V gene is TRBV7-9, the J gene TRBJ1-2; weak D call: TRBD1 (5 bases). Germline V gene sequence: CDR1 SEHNR, CDR2 FQNEAQ (reference sequence). CDR3 length equals 13 residues. Trimming stripped 1 base from V and 2 bases from J, with 5 bases between. The CDR3 nucleotides read TGTGCCAGCAGCTTAGGACAGAACTATGGCTACACCTTC. Protein: CASSLGQNYGYTF.

The V and J genes are TRBV6-5 and TRBJ1-1; D not resolved. The CDR3 is 11 residues long. V lost 6 bases and J 10 bases, leaving 12 bases between the germline ends. CDR1 and CDR2 from the germline V gene are MNHEY and SVGAGI. The CDR3 is CASSQEVRAFF. CDR3 nucleotides: TGTGCCAGCAGCCAAGAGGTTCGAGCTTTCTTT.

The chain carries TRBV19 and TRBJ2-1; tentative D call: TRBD1 (5 bases). Trimming removed 8 bases from V and 8 bases from J, with 19 bases in between. CDR1 is LNHDA, CDR2 SQIVND, per germline (reference sequence). The CDR3 spans 14 residues. This chain's CDR3 is CASSMGPASDEQFF. The CDR3 nucleotides are TGTGCCAGTTCGATGGGGCCGGCGTCGGATGAGCAGTTCTTC.

The V gene is TRBV6-5, the J gene TRBJ1-4, with TRBD1 as a possible D gene (6 bases). Germline V lookup: CDR1 MNHEY, CDR2 SVGAGI. The CDR3 spans 15 residues. V lost 0 bases, J lost 3 bases, and 8 bases lay in between. CDR3 in amino acids: CASSYSGTPNEKLFF. Here the CDR3 DNA reads TGTGCCAGCAGTTACTCGGGGACACCTAATGAAAAACTGTTTTTT.

This rearrangement joins TRBV28 to TRBJ2-1; possible D gene TRBD1, 5 bases. Per the germline V gene, CDR1 is MDHEN and CDR2 is SYDVKM. V was trimmed by 5 bases and J by 4 bases, leaving 9 bases between them. CDR3 length: 13 amino acids. DNA for the CDR3: TGTGCCAGCAGTACCCCAGGGTACAATGAGCAGTTCTTC. This translates into CASSTPGYNEQFF.

This clone came up once. This rearrangement joins TRBV5-4 to TRBJ1-1; the D is unclear. Germline V lookup: CDR1 SGHNT, CDR2 YYREEE (reference sequence). This CDR3 has 15 amino acids. The V gene lost 6 bases and the J gene lost 1 base, with 16 bases spanning the gap. The DNA for the CDR3 is TGTGCCAGCATCCTGGATGCCGGAGGGAACACTGAAGCTTTCTTT. Translated: CASILDAGGNTEAFF.

The rearrangement joins TRBV5-5 to TRBJ2-2; D uncertain. V lost 1 base, J lost 0 bases, and 10 bases lay in between. This CDR3 is 16 amino acids long. CDR1 and CDR2 (germline): SGHKS, YYEKEE (reference sequence). The CDR3 region is CASSLSVSANTGELFF. CDR3 nucleotide sequence: TGTGCCAGCAGCTTGTCAGTCTCAGCGAACACCGGGGAGCTGTTTTTT.

This chain links TRBV9 with TRBJ1-2, with D possibly TRBD1 on 5 matching bases. The CDR3 covers 14 residues. CDR1 is SGDLS and CDR2 is YYNGEE in the germline V gene. Trimming shortened V by 6 bases and J by 4 bases, and 16 bases separated the two germline ends. DNA for the CDR3: TGTGCCAGCACCCCAGACAGCCTGTCCTATGGCTACACCTTC. Translation gives CASTPDSLSYGYTF.

The chain couples TRBV19 to TRBJ1-2, with D maybe TRBD1 (5 bases). The CDR3 spans 12 residues. Trimming left V 6 bases short and J 8 bases short, with 13 bases between. From germline, CDR1 is LNHDA and CDR2 SQIVND (reference sequence). CDR3: CASSPRGGGYTF. The CDR3 region has the DNA TGTGCCAGTAGCCCACGCGGGGGAGGCTACACCTTC.

The CDR3 loop reads CASSHGSAAKNIQYF. The CDR3 DNA follows: TGTGCCAGCAGCCATGGCAGCGCCGCCAAAAACATTCAGTACTTC. The V and J genes are TRBV28 and TRBJ2-4, with D unclear. CDR1 and CDR2 from the germline V gene are MDHEN and SYDVKM. V was pared by 6 bases and J by 1 base, with 13 bases between. This CDR3 contains 15 residues.

This chain links TRBV4-1 with TRBJ1-4, with D perhaps TRBD1 (6 bases). V was clipped by 0 bases and J by 17 bases, with 10 bases between them. This CDR3 contains 11 residues. The germline CDR1 and CDR2 sequences are MGHRA and YSYEKL. CDR3 region: CASSQDRDIFF. Written as DNA, the CDR3 is TGCGCCAGCAGCCAAGACCGGGACATCTTTTTT.

V usage is TRBV7-2 and J usage is TRBJ1-1, with 9 bases lining up with TRBD1. Germline-derived CDR1 and CDR2 are SGHTA and FQGNSA. The CDR3 runs to 15 residues. With V trimmed by 4 bases and J by 2 bases, 5 bases remained unmatched. CDR3 DNA: TGTGCCAGCAGCTCGACAGGGGGGAGAAACACTGAAGCTTTCTTT. Protein sequence: CASSSTGGRNTEAFF.

The genes are TRBV28 and TRBJ1-1; 7 bases agree with TRBD1. The CDR3 has 12 amino acids. Germline V gene lookup returns CDR1 MDHEN and CDR2 SYDVKM. V was pared by 7 bases and J by 7 bases, with 6 bases of the junction left unmatched. The CDR3 DNA reads as TGTGCCAGCACAGGGGGTAGAGGTGAAGCTTTCTTT. It translates to CASTGGRGEAFF.